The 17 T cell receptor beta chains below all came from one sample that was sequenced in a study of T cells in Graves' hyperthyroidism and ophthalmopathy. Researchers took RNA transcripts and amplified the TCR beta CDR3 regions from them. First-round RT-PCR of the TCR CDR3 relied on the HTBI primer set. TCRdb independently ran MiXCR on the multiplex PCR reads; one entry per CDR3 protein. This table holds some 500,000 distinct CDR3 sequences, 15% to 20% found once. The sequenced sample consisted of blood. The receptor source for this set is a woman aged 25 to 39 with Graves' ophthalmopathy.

The CDR3 region is CASSLKIPPDSNESGYTF. CDR3 nucleotide sequence: TGCGCCAGCAGCCTAAAGATCCCCCCGGACAGTAATGAGTCTGGCTACACCTTC. The V and J genes are TRBV4-3 and TRBJ1-2; D may be TRBD1 (6 bases). CDR1 is LGHNA, CDR2 YSLEER, per germline. The CDR3 covers 18 residues. Trimming pared 4 bases from V and 7 bases from J, leaving 28 bases between.

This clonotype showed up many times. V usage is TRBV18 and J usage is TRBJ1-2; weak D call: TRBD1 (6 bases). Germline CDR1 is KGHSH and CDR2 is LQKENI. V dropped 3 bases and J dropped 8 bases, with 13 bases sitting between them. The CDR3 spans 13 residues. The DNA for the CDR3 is TGTGCCAGCTCACCGCCGGGACATGAAGGCTACACCTTC. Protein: CASSPPGHEGYTF. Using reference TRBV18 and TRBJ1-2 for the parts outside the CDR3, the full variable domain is NAGVMQNPRHLVRRRGQEARLRCSPMKGHSHVYWYRQLPEEGLKFMVYLQKENIIDESGMPKERFSAEFPKEGPSILRIQQVVRGDSAAYFCASSPPGHEGYTFGSGTRLTVV.

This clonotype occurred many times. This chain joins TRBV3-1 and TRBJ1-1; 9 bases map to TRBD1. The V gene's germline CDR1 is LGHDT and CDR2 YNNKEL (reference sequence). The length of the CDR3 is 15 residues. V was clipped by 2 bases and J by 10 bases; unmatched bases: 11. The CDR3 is CASSQRMGQGTRAFF. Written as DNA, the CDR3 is TGTGCCAGCAGCCAAAGGATGGGACAGGGTACTCGAGCTTTCTTT.

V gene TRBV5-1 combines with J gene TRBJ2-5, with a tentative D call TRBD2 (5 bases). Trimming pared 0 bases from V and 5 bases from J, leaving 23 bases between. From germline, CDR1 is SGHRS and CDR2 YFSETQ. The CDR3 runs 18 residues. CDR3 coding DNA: TGCGCCAGCAGCTTGGTCTTCTCGGCGGCAGACCGAGGGGAGACCCAGTACTTC. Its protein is CASSLVFSAADRGETQYF.

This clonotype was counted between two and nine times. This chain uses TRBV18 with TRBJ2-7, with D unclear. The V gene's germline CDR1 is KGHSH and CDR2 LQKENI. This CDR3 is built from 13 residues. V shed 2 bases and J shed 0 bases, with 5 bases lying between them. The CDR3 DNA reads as TGTGCCAGCTCACCAGGGTTCTCCTACGAGCAGTACTTC. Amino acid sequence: CASSPGFSYEQYF. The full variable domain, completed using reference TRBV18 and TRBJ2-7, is NAGVMQNPRHLVRRRGQEARLRCSPMKGHSHVYWYRQLPEEGLKFMVYLQKENIIDESGMPKERFSAEFPKEGPSILRIQQVVRGDSAAYFCASSPGFSYEQYFGPGTRLTVT.

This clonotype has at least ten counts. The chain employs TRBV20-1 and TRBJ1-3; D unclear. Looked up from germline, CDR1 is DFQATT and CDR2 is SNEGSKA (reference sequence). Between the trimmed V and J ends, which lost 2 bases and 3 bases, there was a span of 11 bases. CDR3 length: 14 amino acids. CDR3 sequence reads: CSARLSSGGNTIYF. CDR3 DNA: TGCAGTGCTAGACTTTCATCGGGTGGAAACACCATATATTTT.

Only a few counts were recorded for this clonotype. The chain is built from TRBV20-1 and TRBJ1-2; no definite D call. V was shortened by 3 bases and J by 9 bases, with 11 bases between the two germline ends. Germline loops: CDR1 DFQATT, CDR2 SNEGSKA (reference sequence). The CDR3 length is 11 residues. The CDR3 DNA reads TGCAGTGCTAGCCCCGCGTACAGCTACACCTTC. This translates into CSASPAYSYTF.

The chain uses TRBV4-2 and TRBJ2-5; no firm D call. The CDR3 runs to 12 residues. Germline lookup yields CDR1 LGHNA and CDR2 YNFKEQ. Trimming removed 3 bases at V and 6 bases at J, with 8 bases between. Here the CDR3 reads CASSHSRQTQYF. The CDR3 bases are TGTGCCAGCAGCCATTCTCGGCAGACCCAGTACTTC.

The CDR3 here is CASSFFQGSYEQYF. The CDR3 DNA sequence: TGTGCCAGCAGTTTTTTTCAGGGCTCCTACGAGCAGTACTTC. The chain employs TRBV28 and TRBJ2-7, with D possibly matching TRBD1 (5 bases). This CDR3 contains 14 residues. Germline assignment: CDR1 MDHEN and CDR2 SYDVKM. Trimming cost V 3 bases and J 0 bases, with 9 bases left between them. Filled out from reference TRBV28 and TRBJ2-7, the complete variable domain reads DVKVTQSSRYLVKRTGEKVFLECVQDMDHENMFWYRQDPGLGLRLIYFSYDVKMKEKGDIPEGYSVSREKKERFSLILESASTNQTSMYLCASSFFQGSYEQYFGPGTRLTVT.

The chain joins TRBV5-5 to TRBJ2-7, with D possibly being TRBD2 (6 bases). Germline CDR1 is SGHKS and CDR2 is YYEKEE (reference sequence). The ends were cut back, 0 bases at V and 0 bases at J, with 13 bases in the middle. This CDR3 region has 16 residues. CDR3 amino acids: CASSLVQRVSSYEQYF. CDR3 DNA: TGTGCCAGCAGCTTGGTCCAGCGGGTTAGCTCCTACGAGCAGTACTTC.

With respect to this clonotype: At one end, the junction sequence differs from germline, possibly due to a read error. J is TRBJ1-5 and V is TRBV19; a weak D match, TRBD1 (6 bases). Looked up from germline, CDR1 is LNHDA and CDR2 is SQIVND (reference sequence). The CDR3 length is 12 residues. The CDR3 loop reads CGVGGGRQPQHF. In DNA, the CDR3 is TGCGGGGTCGGGGGCGGCCGTCAGCCCCAGCATTTT.

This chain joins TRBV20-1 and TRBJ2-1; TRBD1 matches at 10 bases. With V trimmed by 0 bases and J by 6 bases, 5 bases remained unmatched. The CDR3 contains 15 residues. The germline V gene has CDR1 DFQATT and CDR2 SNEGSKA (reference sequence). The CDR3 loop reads CSARDGDRGSNEQFF. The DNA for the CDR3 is TGCAGTGCTAGAGATGGGGACAGGGGCTCCAATGAGCAGTTCTTC.

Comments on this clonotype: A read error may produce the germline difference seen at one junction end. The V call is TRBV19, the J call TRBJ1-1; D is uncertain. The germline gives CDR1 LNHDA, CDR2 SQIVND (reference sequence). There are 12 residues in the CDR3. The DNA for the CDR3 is TGTGCCAGATATGGAGGGAACACTGGAGCTTTCTTT. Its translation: CARYGGNTGAFF.

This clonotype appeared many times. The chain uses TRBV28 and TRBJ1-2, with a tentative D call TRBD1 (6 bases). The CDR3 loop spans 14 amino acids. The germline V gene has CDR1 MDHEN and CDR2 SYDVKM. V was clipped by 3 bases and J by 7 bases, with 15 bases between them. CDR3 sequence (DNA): TGTGCCAGCAGTTTTCGAGGGGGTCCGGGTGGCTACACCTTC. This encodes CASSFRGGPGGYTF.

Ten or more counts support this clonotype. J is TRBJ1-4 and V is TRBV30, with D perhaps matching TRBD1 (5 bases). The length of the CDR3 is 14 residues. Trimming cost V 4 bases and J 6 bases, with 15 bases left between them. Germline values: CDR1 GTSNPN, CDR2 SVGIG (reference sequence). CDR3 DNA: TGTGCCTGGACACCAGGGCCAGGGTATGAAAAACTGTTTTTT. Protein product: CAWTPGPGYEKLFF.

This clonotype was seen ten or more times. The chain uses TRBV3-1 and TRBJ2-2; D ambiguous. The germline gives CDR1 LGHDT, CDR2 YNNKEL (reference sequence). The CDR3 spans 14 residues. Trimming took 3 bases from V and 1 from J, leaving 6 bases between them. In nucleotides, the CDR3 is TGTGCCAGCAGCCAGTTGCGGAACACCGGGGAGCTGTTTTTT. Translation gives CASSQLRNTGELFF.

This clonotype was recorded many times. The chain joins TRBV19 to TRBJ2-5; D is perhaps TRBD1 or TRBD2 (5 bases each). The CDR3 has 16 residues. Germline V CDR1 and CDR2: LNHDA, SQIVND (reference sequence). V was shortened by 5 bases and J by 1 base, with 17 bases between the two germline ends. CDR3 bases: TGTGCCAGTAGTGGCCCCGGGACCTCCGCCCAAGAGACCCAGTACTTC. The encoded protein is CASSGPGTSAQETQYF. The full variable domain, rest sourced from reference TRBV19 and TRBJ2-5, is DGGITQSPKYLFRKEGQNVTLSCEQNLNHDAMYWYRQDPGQGLRLIYYSQIVNDFQKGDIAEGYSVSREKKESFPLTVTSAQKNPTAFYLCASSGPGTSAQETQYFGPGTRLLVL.